The present T cell receptor beta chain was sequenced within a study of blood T cell repertoires in COVID-19 (TCRdb year 2020). Study-level background: Samples from collaborators originated in the United States, Italy and Spain and spanned both the acute and convalescent phases of COVID-19. The material from the prospective study consisted of cDNA or gDNA derived from T cells, B-cell-depleted T cells, or PBMCs. The dataset comprised deeply sampled blood TCRbeta repertoires from subjects exposed to, actively infected with, or recovered from COVID-19. The repertoires were released in a freely available public database intended as a resource for research on the immune response to SARS-CoV-2. Samples were obtained from the ongoing ImmuneRACE study (first 160 participants) and from 1,000 to 1,500 subjects provided by 6 global collaborators. Nearly every sample came with metadata listing a de-identified subject ID, COVID-19 status, age in years and sex. Where available, HLA class I and class II types were obtained from metadata supplied by the sample provider rather than from assay-based typing. Results the study describes overall, beyond this receptor: The quantity of clinical and demographic metadata differed by source and by participant and was supplied without curation.

CDR1 and CDR2 are drawn from the germline V gene (reference sequence): LGHDT, YNNKEL. Between the V and J ends, shortened by 4 bases and 4 bases respectively, the junction contains 3 bases. From its cysteine to its phenylalanine, the CDR3 spans 11 amino acids. Solely the CDR3 DNA is kept, with 33 bases framed from the first base. Regarding this clone: It lacks a known antigen. Within one base of it there is no much larger clone, and no base qualities were kept.

TCRbeta CDR3 regions were amplified from genomic DNA by means of the immunoSEQ Assay, a bias-controlled multiplex PCR. The paper's processing steps were these. The number of nucleated cells in each sample was estimated by amplification of reference gene primers within the assay. To quantify the absolute abundance of each unique TCRbeta CDR3 rearrangement, sequence reads were collapsed and filtered. For each sample, productive Simpson clonality was calculated by taking the square root of Simpson's diversity index across productive rearrangements. Entries here come from immuneACCESS through TCRdb and include only in-frame sequences with V and J called. Some clones fail to appear in such tables; in the studies checked, an unresolved V gene covers under half of the shortfall, and the cause of the remainder is unknown. Clonal size and the V and J genes are those of that table, whereas D and trimming came from the DNA. A total of over 130,000 clones appear in this sample, around 78% of them only once. The leading ten clones occupy approximately 5% of the sample.

Each collaborating institution followed its own protocols to collect whole blood in K2EDTA tubes. For TCRbeta analysis, collaborators shipped samples as frozen whole blood, isolated PBMCs, or DNA extracted from either of those sample types. Recombination connected TRBV3-1 (or the pseudogene TRBV3-2) to TRBJ2-3; the D segment cannot be called with confidence. The receptor comes from a woman over 75 with active or convalescent COVID-19. The specimen was peripheral blood. The CDR3 in this case is CASSLADTQYF. In nucleotides, the sequence is TGTGCCAGCAGCCTCGCAGATACGCAGTATTTT.